The 14 T cell receptor beta chains below all came from one sample that was sequenced in a study of T cells in localized non-small cell lung cancer (TCRdb year 2020). The library relied on the immunoSEQ multiplex PCR assay. Sourced from immuneACCESS, this table was stored by TCRdb with only in-frame sequences that have V and J called. A share of the clones is absent; for the studies checked, an unresolved V gene accounts for under half, and the remainder has no known explanation. In all, the sample holds roughly 1,200 clones, and approximately 30% of those were seen once. The ten largest clones capture about 25% of the sample. This sample comprised normal lung tissue next to the tumor, obtained before any cancer treatment. The receptors were sampled from a female donor over 55 with stage II lung adenocarcinoma.

V usage is TRBV19 and J usage is TRBJ1-5, with 8 bases matching TRBD1. V lost 4 bases, J lost 8 bases, and 7 bases stayed unmatched. Germline CDR1 reads LNHDA; CDR2 reads SQIVND (reference sequence). The CDR3 contains 14 residues. CDR3 sequence: CASSKTGAVKPQHF. For the CDR3, the DNA is TGTGCCAGTAGTAAGACAGGGGCGGTTAAGCCCCAGCATTTT.

The chain recombines TRBV7-5 with TRBJ2-1; the D call of TRBD2 is as the table states it, not checked on the DNA. TRBV7-5 is listed as a pseudogene. The CDR3 length is 14 residues. For the CDR3, the DNA is TGTGCCAGCAGCTTTCACGGGATTGACAATGAGCAGTTCTTC. Its protein is CASSFHGIDNEQFF.

By proportion, this clone is medium-sized. The genes are TRBV7-4 and TRBJ2-2, with D perhaps matching TRBD1 (6 bases). The germline V and J ends were trimmed by 4 bases and 5 bases, with 8 bases remaining between them. The CDR3 length is 13 residues. Germline CDR1 and CDR2: SGHVT and SQSDAQ. For the CDR3, the DNA is TGTGCCAGCAGCTACAGGGTGACCGGGGAGCTGTTTTTT. Translated, it gives CASSYRVTGELFF.

The chain has TRBV14 and TRBJ1-6, with no clear D. The germline V gene has CDR1 SGHDN and CDR2 FVKESK. The V gene lost 2 bases and the J gene lost 1 base, with 12 bases spanning the gap. CDR3 size: 17 residues. CDR3 region: CASSQWHPRSYNSPLHF. For the CDR3, the DNA is TGTGCCAGCAGCCAATGGCATCCTAGGTCCTATAATTCACCCCTCCACTTT. The full variable domain, completed using reference TRBV14 and TRBJ1-6, is EAGVTQFPSHSVIEKGQTVTLRCDPISGHDNLYWYRRVMGKEIKFLLHFVKESKQDESGMPNNRFLAERTGGTYSTLKVQPAELEDSGVYFCASSQWHPRSYNSPLHFGNGTRLTVT.

This clone was found a few times. J is TRBJ1-4 and V is TRBV9, with 8 bases that match TRBD1. V gave up 7 bases and J gave up 3 bases; unmatched junction bases: 2. CDR1 SGDLS and CDR2 YYNGEE come from the germline V gene. The CDR3 sequence is 13 residues long. This chain's CDR3 is CASGDRSNEKLFF. CDR3 nucleotides: TGTGCCAGCGGGGACAGGTCTAATGAAAAACTGTTTTTT. Drawing the rest from reference TRBV9 and TRBJ1-4, the complete variable domain is DSGVTQTPKHLITATGQRVTLRCSPRSGDLSVYWYQQSLDQGLQFLIQYYNGEERAKGNILERFSAQQFPDLHSELNLSSLELGDSALYFCASGDRSNEKLFFGSGTQLSVL.

The table lists this clone with a few counts. The chain carries TRBV18 and TRBJ2-1, with no clear D. This CDR3 has 15 residues. V lost 8 bases and J 2 bases, leaving 16 bases between the germline ends. Germline values: CDR1 KGHSH, CDR2 LQKENI. As DNA, the CDR3 is TGTGCCAGCCGGAGTCCAGGTTCCACCTACAATGAGCAGTTCTTC. As protein: CASRSPGSTYNEQFF.

This clone rates as medium-sized (0.01 to 0.1%). This chain links TRBV11-3 with TRBJ1-6; 10 nucleotides align to TRBD1. Trimming at V came to 5 bases and at J to 10 bases, leaving 11 bases not matched to a gene. Germline V gives CDR1 SGHNT, CDR2 YENEEA. The CDR3 is 16 residues long. CDR3 DNA: TGTGCCAGCAGCCAGTACTCCGGGACAGGGGAATCACCCCTCCACTTT. Translated: CASSQYSGTGESPLHF.

By share, this clone ranks as large (0.1 to 1%). The rearrangement joins TRBV19 to TRBJ2-2, with a weak D call TRBD1 (5 bases). The CDR3 totals 13 residues. V lost 9 bases to trimming and J lost 11 bases, with 19 bases between them. Germline loops: CDR1 LNHDA, CDR2 SQIVND (reference sequence). As DNA, the CDR3 is TGTGCCAGCGTCGACAGTAACAAGATAGAGCTGTTTTTT. The encoded protein is CASVDSNKIELFF.

The CDR3 DNA reads TGTGCCAGCAGCCTAAGGGACAGCACCTACAATGAGCAGTTCTTC. This codes for CASSLRDSTYNEQFF. The V call is TRBV11-3, the J call TRBJ2-1; the match to TRBD1 covers 7 bases. V shed 5 bases, J shed 2 bases, and the junction held 6 bases outside the gene matches. Germline lookup yields CDR1 SGHNT and CDR2 YENEEA. This CDR3 region has 15 residues.

This clone appeared a few times. The gene calls are TRBV9 and TRBJ2-3; D call uncertain. The CDR3 totals 14 residues. Germline V gives CDR1 SGDLS, CDR2 YYNGEE. V was pared by 3 bases and J by 3 bases, with 11 bases between. The CDR3 loop reads CASSAPTPTDTQYF. Here the CDR3 DNA reads TGTGCCAGCAGCGCGCCAACTCCGACAGATACGCAGTATTTT.

This clone has more than one count but fewer than ten. The chain has TRBV2 and TRBJ2-1; 13 bases are shared with TRBD2. Looked up from germline, CDR1 is SNHLY and CDR2 is FYNNEI. Unmatched junction bases numbered 5, after V lost 5 bases and J lost 4 bases. The CDR3 totals 16 residues. The CDR3 reads CASSPTSGGPYNEQFF. CDR3 nucleotide sequence: TGTGCCAGCAGTCCGACTAGCGGGGGGCCGTACAATGAGCAGTTCTTC. Variable domain in full (rest from reference TRBV2 and TRBJ2-1): EPEVTQTPSHQVTQMGQEVILRCVPISNHLYFYWYRQILGQKVEFLVSFYNNEISEKSEIFDDQFSVERPDGSNFTLKIRSTKLEDSAMYFCASSPTSGGPYNEQFFGPGTRLTVL.

The chain combines TRBV18 with TRBJ2-2; D may correspond to TRBD1 or TRBD2 (5 bases each). The V and J ends lost 3 bases and 5 bases respectively, with 19 bases between them. Germline V lookup: CDR1 KGHSH, CDR2 LQKENI. The CDR3 covers 17 residues. CDR3 sequence (DNA): TGTGCCAGCTCACCCCCCAGTGGGGGTCGGTGGACCGGGGAGCTGTTTTTT. Translated, it gives CASSPPSGGRWTGELFF.

About this clone: The read includes an ambiguous or uncalled nucleotide; its amino acid is shown as X. The chain is built from TRBV30 and TRBJ1-4; D perhaps matches TRBD1 (5 bases). Trimming removed 1 base from V and 9 bases from J, with 18 bases in between. This CDR3 is built from 15 residues. Germline V gene lookup returns CDR1 GTSNPN and CDR2 SVGIG (reference sequence). CDR3 coding DNA: TGTGCCTGGAGTGGGGGGGAGGGCATCGATRAAAAACTGTTTTTT. As protein: CAWSGGEGIDXKLFF.

In this sample, this clone turned up a few times. The chain recombines TRBV23-1 with TRBJ2-7; D is unresolved. TRBV23-1 is reported as an ORF; its role is uncertain. There are 15 residues in the CDR3. Trimming removed 1 base at V and 0 bases at J, with 10 bases between. CDR3 amino acids: CASSQFRESSYEQYV. CDR3 DNA sequence: TGCGCCAGCAGTCAATTCAGAGAGAGCTCCTACGAGCAGTACGTC.